The entry below describes one T cell receptor (beta chain). Within the sample, other DNA sequences also encode this same CDR3. The sample comes from a study of blood T cell repertoires in COVID-19. Study details: Whether acute or convalescent, the COVID-19 samples came from the United States, Italy and Spain. PBMCs, B-cell-depleted T cells, or T cells were the source of the cDNA or gDNA that made up the material.

Original handling: Cell counts per sample came from amplifying reference gene primers. Libraries were prepared by immunoSEQ multiplex PCR; TCRdb keeps only in-frame clonotypes and omits some of them. The DNA was the basis for D and trimming; V, J and clone size are from that table. The repertoire holds some 180,000 clones, 75% to 85% seen once, with around 10% in the top ten. The Seattle patients joined while their infection was active and were tracked longitudinally afterward. Germline V gene lookup returns CDR1 SGHRS and CDR2 YFSETQ. Trimming at V came to 0 bases and at J to 5 bases, leaving 0 bases not matched to a gene. The length of the CDR3 is 15 residues.

This sequence joins TRBV5-1 and TRBJ2-2; 11 nucleotides agree with TRBD2. Sequenced material: peripheral blood. This TCR was sampled from a woman older than 75 with COVID-19, enrolled during active disease. The CDR3 region has the DNA TGCGCCAGCAGCTTGGGACTAGCGGGGACCGGGGAGCTGTTTTTT. The encoded protein is CASSLGLAGTGELFF. The full variable domain, with the rest looked up from reference TRBV5-1 and TRBJ2-2, is KAGVTQTPRYLIKTRGQQVTLSCSPISGHRSVSWYQQTPGQGLQFLFEYFSETQRNKGNFPGRFSGRQFSNSRSEMNVSTLELGDSALYLCASSLGLAGTGELFFGEGSRLTVL.